This is a list of T cell receptor beta chains from one sample in a study of Ad26.COV2.S vaccination and SARS-CoV-2 variants. Method: immunoSEQ multiplex PCR; TCRdb's copy keeps in-frame clones and lacks some. The table records fewer than 500,000 clones, roughly 91% of them present only once. Specimen: peripheral blood, collected in a trial of Ad26.COV2.S vaccine versus placebo. These receptors all come from a person aged 18-60 years who received the Ad26.COV2.S COVID-19 vaccine or a placebo. CDR3s include the opening cysteine and the closing phenylalanine or tryptophan. The D gene is left open where the match is weak. The size of a clone is reported for some rows only, either as once, few or many, or as a class for expanded clones.

v_call	d_call	j_call	clone_size	cdr3_aa	cdr3_nt
TRBV5-1	-	TRBJ2-7	-	CASSLEGGLVRYEQYF	TGCGCCAGCAGCTTGGAAGGGGGGTTGGTCCGCTACGAGCAGTACTTC
TRBV9	-	TRBJ2-7	-	CASSVGGDTGYEQYF	TGTGCCAGCAGCGTAGGGGGGGATACAGGCTACGAGCAGTACTTC
TRBV18	-	TRBJ1-2	-	CASSPSQQIWGYTF	TGTGCCAGCTCACCATCCCAGCAAATATGGGGCTACACCTTC
TRBV2	-	TRBJ2-2	-	CASSARHWVAGELFF	TGTGCCAGCAGTGCGCGGCATTGGGTGGCCGGGGAGCTGTTTTTT
TRBV7-9	-	TRBJ1-6	-	CASSLGGGGSPLHF	TGTGCCAGCAGCTTAGGTGGGGGGGGTTCACCCCTCCACTTT
TRBV19	TRBD1	TRBJ2-5	-	CATSQGAHQETQYF	TGTGCCACCTCACAGGGGGCCCACCAAGAGACCCAGTACTTC
TRBV28	-	TRBJ2-7	-	CASSFGGSYEQYF	TGTGCCAGCAGTTTTGGCGGCTCCTACGAGCAGTACTTC
TRBV19	TRBD2	TRBJ2-5	-	CASRGLAVEETQYF	TGTGCCAGCAGGGGACTAGCGGTTGAAGAGACCCAGTACTTC
TRBV29-1	-	TRBJ2-1	-	CSVPYGYNEQFF	TGCAGCGTTCCCTACGGGTACAATGAGCAGTTCTTC
TRBV5-1	-	TRBJ1-4	-	CASTSGRANEKLFF	TGCGCCAGCACGTCCGGGAGGGCCAATGAAAAACTGTTTTTT
TRBV13	-	TRBJ1-4	once	CASSRRPGDEKLFF	TGTGCCAGCAGCCGCCGGCCAGGGGATGAAAAACTGTTTTTT
TRBV29-1	-	TRBJ2-5	-	CSVEVGETQYF	TGCAGCGTCGAAGTTGGGGAGACCCAGTACTTC
TRBV9	-	TRBJ2-1	-	CASSVGHSGLNEQFF	TGTGCCAGCAGCGTAGGACACAGTGGCCTCAATGAGCAGTTCTTC
TRBV27	TRBD1	TRBJ2-7	-	CASSLATGGRDESYEQYF	TGTGCCAGCAGTTTAGCGACAGGGGGCCGGGACGAGTCCTACGAGCAGTACTTC
TRBV9	TRBD2	TRBJ2-1	-	CASSVSGTSYNEQFF	TGTGCCAGCAGCGTCAGCGGGACTTCCTACAATGAGCAGTTCTTC
TRBV14	-	TRBJ1-6	-	CASSQALGSPLHF	TGTGCCAGCAGCCAGGCCCTCGGGTCACCCCTCCACTTT
TRBV7-8	-	TRBJ2-7	-	CASSFRTGNYEQYF	TGTGCCAGCAGCTTTAGGACCGGAAACTACGAGCAGTACTTC
TRBV29-1	-	TRBJ2-7	-	CSVLGRYEQYF	TGCAGCGTTCTCGGCCGCTACGAGCAGTACTTC
TRBV28	-	TRBJ1-1	-	CASSLQVKLNTEAFF	TGTGCCAGCAGTTTACAGGTCAAGCTTAACACTGAAGCTTTCTTT
TRBV4-1	TRBD2	TRBJ2-1	-	CASSSRLAGAYNEQFF	TGCGCCAGCAGCTCCCGACTAGCGGGAGCCTACAATGAGCAGTTCTTC
TRBV9	TRBD1	TRBJ2-1	-	CASSLGGTGPNEQFF	TGTGCCAGCAGCCTTGGGGGGACAGGTCCCAATGAGCAGTTCTTC
TRBV5-1	-	TRBJ2-7	-	CASSLSSSGEQYF	TGCGCCAGCAGCTTGTCTAGCTCGGGCGAGCAGTACTTC
TRBV19	TRBD1	TRBJ2-7	-	CASSIGGTGHYEQYF	TGTGCCAGTAGTATTGGTGGGACAGGGCACTACGAGCAGTACTTC
TRBV4-1	-	TRBJ2-2	-	CASSQGEPGELFF	TGCGCCAGCAGCCAAGGGGAACCCGGGGAGCTGTTTTTT
TRBV19	TRBD2	TRBJ2-3	-	CASSMGPLAGTSTDTQYF	TGTGCCAGTAGTATGGGGCCATTAGCGGGTACTAGCACAGATACGCAGTATTTT